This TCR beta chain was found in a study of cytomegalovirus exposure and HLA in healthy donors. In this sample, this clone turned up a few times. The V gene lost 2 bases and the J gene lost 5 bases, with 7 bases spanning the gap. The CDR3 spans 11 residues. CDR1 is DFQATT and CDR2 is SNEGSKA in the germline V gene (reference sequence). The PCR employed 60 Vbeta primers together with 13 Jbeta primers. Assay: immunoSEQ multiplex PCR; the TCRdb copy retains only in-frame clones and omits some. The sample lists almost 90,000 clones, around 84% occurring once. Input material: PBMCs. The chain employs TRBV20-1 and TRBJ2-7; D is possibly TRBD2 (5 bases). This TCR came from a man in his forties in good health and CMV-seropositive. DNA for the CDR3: TGCAGTGCTAGAACGAGGGACGAGCAGTACTTC. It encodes CSARTRDEQYF.